One sample yielded the 30 T cell receptor beta chains listed below, sequenced in a study of resident and recirculating memory T cells in vitiligo. Method: immunoSEQ multiplex PCR; TCRdb's copy keeps in-frame clones and lacks some. The data contain 35,000 to 45,000 clones, 80% to 95% of them seen just once; the ten biggest clones take up roughly 4.3%. The sample comprised blood. The receptors here all came from a male donor with vitiligo.

CDR3 in amino acids: CASRSDRGGGYTF. CDR3 bases: TGTGCCAGCAGATCCGACAGGGGGGGCGGCTACACCTTC. The V gene is TRBV6-5, the J gene TRBJ1-2, with 9 nucleotides matching TRBD1. V was clipped by 6 bases and J by 8 bases; unmatched bases: 7. CDR1 MNHEY and CDR2 SVGAGI come from the germline V gene. The CDR3 has 13 residues.

The chain uses TRBV7-6 and TRBJ2-1; 8 nucleotides agree with TRBD2. This CDR3 spans 17 amino acids. The J segment lost 0 bases and the V segment lost 5 bases, leaving 9 bases of the junction unmatched. Germline V lookup: CDR1 SGHVS, CDR2 FNYEAQ. CDR3 DNA: TGTGCCAGCAGCCATTTAGCGGGGATTAGCTCCTACAATGAGCAGTTCTTC. Translated: CASSHLAGISSYNEQFF.

V and J are TRBV13 and TRBJ1-1; possibly TRBD1 for D (6 bases). The V end was cut by 5 bases, the J end by 4 bases, with 17 bases between. This CDR3 contains 15 residues. In germline, CDR1 is PRHDT, CDR2 FYEKMQ (reference sequence). In DNA form, the CDR3 reads TGTGCCAGCAGCCCCCAGAACAGGGAATCCACTGAAGCTTTCTTT. Encoded protein: CASSPQNRESTEAFF.

This chain connects TRBV5-1 to TRBJ1-2, with a weak D call TRBD1 (6 bases). Germline V gene sequence: CDR1 SGHRS, CDR2 YFSETQ. There are 14 residues in the CDR3. V was clipped by 6 bases and J by 2 bases, with 14 bases between them. The CDR3 protein is CASTRDTENYGYTF. The CDR3 DNA sequence: TGCGCCAGCACCCGGGACACCGAGAACTATGGCTACACCTTC.

The chain employs TRBV29-1 and TRBJ2-7; D is unresolved. The V and J ends lost 5 bases and 2 bases respectively, with 7 bases between them. The CDR3 contains 11 residues. The germline V gene encodes CDR1 SQVTM and CDR2 ANQGSEA. Written as DNA, the CDR3 is TGCAGCGTTTTCGCAGCCTACGAGCAGTACTTC. It specifies CSVFAAYEQYF.

The chain couples TRBV7-2 to TRBJ2-7; TRBD2 is a possible D gene (5 bases). The V gene's germline CDR1 is SGHTA and CDR2 FQGNSA. The V end was cut by 2 bases, the J end by 3 bases, with 14 bases between. The CDR3 totals 15 residues. DNA of the CDR3: TGTGCCAGCAGCTTATCGGGCGGGCAAAACTACGAGCAGTACTTC. It yields the protein CASSLSGGQNYEQYF.

J is TRBJ2-1 and V is TRBV7-9; D is possibly TRBD2 (5 bases). Germline CDR1 and CDR2: SEHNR and FQNEAQ (reference sequence). The V end lost 4 bases, the J end lost 7 bases, and 17 bases lay between the germline ends. CDR3 size: 15 residues. DNA for the CDR3: TGTGCCAGCAGCTCAACGTTGTCGGGAAGGAATGAGCAGTTCTTC. This gives the protein CASSSTLSGRNEQFF.

The gene calls are TRBV5-6 and TRBJ2-5; 8 bases match TRBD2. There are 15 residues in the CDR3. The germline CDR1 and CDR2 sequences are SGHDT and YYEEEE. Losses at the gene ends were 3 bases for V and 6 bases for J; bases not matched to a gene: 10. The CDR3 region is CASSSGGTVGKTQYF. For the CDR3, the DNA is TGTGCCAGCAGCTCGGGGGGGACGGTGGGAAAGACCCAGTACTTC.

The chain couples TRBV7-9 to TRBJ1-5; 11 bases align to TRBD1. The CDR3 loop spans 18 amino acids. The germline CDR1 and CDR2 sequences are SEHNR and FQNEAQ (reference sequence). The junction had 12 bases not matched to a gene; V was cut back by 6 bases and J by 2 bases. CDR3 DNA sequence: TGTGCCAGCAGTCACGGGACAGGGGGATTATGGGGCAATCAGCCCCAGCATTTT. Translation gives CASSHGTGGLWGNQPQHF.

The chain recombines TRBV18 with TRBJ2-6, with D unresolved. CDR3 length: 15 amino acids. V was cut by 1 base and J by 0 bases, with 4 bases left in between. Germline V CDR1 and CDR2: KGHSH, LQKENI. This CDR3 reads CASSPLISGANVLTF. The CDR3 DNA sequence: TGTGCCAGCTCACCACTAATCTCTGGGGCCAACGTCCTGACTTTC.

The chain is built from TRBV7-9 and TRBJ1-2, with D possibly being TRBD1 (5 bases). Germline V gene lookup returns CDR1 SEHNR and CDR2 FQNEAQ (reference sequence). The length of the CDR3 is 13 residues. V was shortened by 2 bases and J by 6 bases, with 10 bases between the two germline ends. This chain's CDR3 is CASSLLGGDGYTF. DNA for the CDR3: TGTGCCAGCAGCTTACTCGGGGGGGATGGCTACACCTTC.

The gene calls are TRBV4-1 and TRBJ1-2, with D uncertain. V shed 0 bases and J shed 0 bases, with 8 bases lying between them. The CDR3 sequence is 15 residues long. Looked up from germline, CDR1 is MGHRA and CDR2 is YSYEKL. CDR3 amino acids: CASSQERTTNYGYTF. For the CDR3, the DNA is TGCGCCAGCAGCCAAGAGAGGACTACTAACTATGGCTACACCTTC.

The chain joins TRBV19 to TRBJ1-2; D is unresolved. V lost 7 bases and J 4 bases, leaving 10 bases between the germline ends. Germline V CDR1 and CDR2: LNHDA, SQIVND (reference sequence). The CDR3 runs to 12 residues. This CDR3 reads CASMREGYGYTF. The CDR3 DNA reads as TGTGCCAGTATGAGGGAGGGCTATGGCTACACCTTC.

The V gene is TRBV6-6, the J gene TRBJ2-3; no clear D. Looked up from germline, CDR1 is MNHNY and CDR2 is SVGAGI (reference sequence). Trimming pared 5 bases from V and 2 bases from J, leaving 5 bases between. This CDR3 contains 12 residues. The CDR3 sequence: CASSLTTDTQYF. CDR3 in DNA: TGTGCCAGCAGTCTAACCACAGATACGCAGTATTTT.

V is TRBV10-3 and J is TRBJ2-7; 9 nucleotides agree with TRBD1. Germline assignment: CDR1 ENHRY and CDR2 SYGVKD. V was clipped by 10 bases and J by 0 bases; unmatched bases: 7. CDR3 length equals 14 residues. CDR3 protein: CATNPGQGSYEQYF. CDR3 nucleotides: TGTGCCACAAACCCGGGACAGGGCTCCTACGAGCAGTACTTC.

This chain uses TRBV7-3 with TRBJ1-1, with 7 nucleotides matching TRBD1. V lost 5 bases to trimming and J lost 1 base; unmatched junction nucleotides: 7. Germline V gene data show CDR1 as SGHTA and CDR2 as FQGTGA. The CDR3 sequence is 15 residues long. The CDR3 reads CASSIQGGGNTEAFF. DNA of the CDR3: TGTGCCAGCAGCATCCAGGGGGGCGGGAACACTGAAGCTTTCTTT.

This clone was recorded once. The V and J genes are TRBV7-2 and TRBJ2-1; 7 bases align to TRBD2. CDR1 SGHTA and CDR2 FQGNSA come from the germline V gene. CDR3 length equals 15 residues. J was trimmed by 3 bases and V by 5 bases; bases with no gene match: 7. Here the CDR3 reads CASSPTSEFYNEQFF. The DNA for the CDR3 is TGTGCCAGCAGCCCTACTAGCGAGTTCTACAATGAGCAGTTCTTC.

This rearrangement joins TRBV13 to TRBJ2-2; maybe TRBD1 (5 bases). Germline CDR1 and CDR2: PRHDT and FYEKMQ (reference sequence). The CDR3 runs to 15 residues. V was pared by 3 bases and J by 5 bases, with 13 bases between. Written as DNA, the CDR3 is TGTGCCAGCAGCTTCAATCGTGACAGAACCGGGGAGCTGTTTTTT. Its translation: CASSFNRDRTGELFF.

This chain connects TRBV25-1 to TRBJ1-6; 7 bases match TRBD1. This CDR3 comprises 15 residues. Germline V gives CDR1 MGHDK, CDR2 SYGVNS. V was pared by 1 base and J by 11 bases, with 8 bases of the junction left unmatched. DNA for the CDR3: TGTGCCAGCAGTGAATTAGGGACAGCATATGCACCCCTCCACTTT. This sequence encodes CASSELGTAYAPLHF.

This clone has only a few counts. The chain employs TRBV6-1 and TRBJ1-5; perhaps TRBD1 as D (6 bases). Germline V gene lookup returns CDR1 MNHNS and CDR2 SASEGT. There are 15 residues in the CDR3. The germline V and J ends were trimmed by 4 bases and 1 base, with 11 bases remaining between them. The CDR3, as DNA: TGTGCCAGCAGTGGACAGGTAACAAGCAATCAGCCCCAGCATTTT. It codes for CASSGQVTSNQPQHF.

The genes are TRBV9 and TRBJ2-3, with no clear D. The CDR3 has 16 residues. The germline gives CDR1 SGDLS, CDR2 YYNGEE. V dropped 0 bases and J dropped 2 bases, with 13 bases sitting between them. Here the CDR3 DNA reads TGTGCCAGCAGCGTAGGTAGCTACCCACACACAGATACGCAGTATTTT. This encodes CASSVGSYPHTDTQYF.

This clone has only one observation. This chain connects TRBV25-1 to TRBJ2-5; a possible D gene is TRBD2 (5 bases). This CDR3 is built from 14 residues. V was trimmed by 7 bases and J by 1 base, leaving 13 bases between them. Germline V gene sequence: CDR1 MGHDK, CDR2 SYGVNS. The CDR3 DNA sequence: TGTGCCAGCAACCGGGGTGGCCTCCAAGAGACCCAGTACTTC. Translating it yields CASNRGGLQETQYF.

V and J are TRBV9 and TRBJ1-4; D is ambiguous. Trimming took off 1 base at V and 3 bases at J, with 7 bases between the two ends. CDR3 size: 14 residues. Germline assignment: CDR1 SGDLS and CDR2 YYNGEE. CDR3 sequence reads: CASSVSGANEKLFF. CDR3 nucleotide sequence: TGTGCCAGCAGCGTATCCGGGGCTAATGAAAAACTGTTTTTT.

The CDR3 loop is CASSPDAAWVAGGQNTGELFF. Here the CDR3 DNA reads TGTGCCAGCAGCCCCGATGCGGCGTGGGTAGCGGGGGGGCAGAACACCGGGGAGCTGTTTTTT. The chain is built from TRBV4-2 and TRBJ2-2, with 11 bases fitting TRBD2. Trimming took 4 bases from V and 1 from J; bases not matched to a gene: 17. The CDR3 runs 21 residues. Germline V gene sequence: CDR1 LGHNA, CDR2 YNFKEQ.

The rearrangement joins TRBV5-1 to TRBJ2-5; 10 bases fit TRBD2. Germline values: CDR1 SGHRS, CDR2 YFSETQ. V lost 5 bases, J lost 5 bases, and 6 bases stayed unmatched. The CDR3 is 14 residues long. This chain's CDR3 is CASRPSGGMETQYF. CDR3 in DNA: TGCGCCAGCAGGCCTAGCGGGGGTATGGAGACCCAGTACTTC.

This clone was seen just once. The rearrangement joins TRBV7-2 to TRBJ2-1, with 8 bases matching TRBD1. This CDR3 spans 16 amino acids. The J segment lost 3 bases and the V segment lost 6 bases, leaving 10 bases of the junction unmatched. Per the germline V gene, CDR1 is SGHTA and CDR2 is FQGNSA. The CDR3 DNA reads as TGTGCCAGCAGAACCATCCGACAGGGGCTCTACAATGAGCAGTTCTTC. Encoded protein: CASRTIRQGLYNEQFF.

The chain carries TRBV11-3 and TRBJ1-1; D is perhaps TRBD1 (5 bases). V was cut by 4 bases and J by 4 bases, with 16 bases left in between. Germline CDR1 is SGHNT and CDR2 is YENEEA. The CDR3 length is 15 residues. This chain's CDR3 is CASSSGGGAGTEAFF. In DNA form, the CDR3 reads TGTGCCAGCAGCTCCGGGGGAGGGGCCGGCACTGAAGCTTTCTTT.

The V call is TRBV7-8, the J call TRBJ2-3; perhaps TRBD1 as D (6 bases). The CDR3 has 15 amino acids. The germline gives CDR1 SGHVS, CDR2 FQNEAQ. The germline V and J ends were trimmed by 6 bases and 4 bases, with 17 bases remaining between them. Written as DNA, the CDR3 is TGTGCCAGCAGGGCTAATACAGGGTTTCCAGATACGCAGTATTTT. Translating gives CASRANTGFPDTQYF.

Comment on this clone: Other DNA sequences in the sample encode the same CDR3. J is TRBJ2-5 and V is TRBV7-9; 10 bases fit TRBD2. After removal of 3 bases from V and 5 bases from J, the junction contained 6 bases not matched to a gene. The CDR3 has 15 residues. The germline V gene has CDR1 SEHNR and CDR2 FQNEAQ (reference sequence). CDR3 amino acids: CASSFGLADTETQYF. Here the CDR3 DNA reads TGTGCCAGCAGCTTCGGACTAGCGGATACGGAGACCCAGTACTTC.

V is TRBV30 and J is TRBJ2-2, with unresolved D. Trimming cost V 0 bases and J 2 bases, with 4 bases left between them. This CDR3 is 13 amino acids long. The V gene's germline CDR1 is GTSNPN and CDR2 SVGIG (reference sequence). CDR3 residues: CAWSVLNTGELFF. The CDR3 coding sequence is TGTGCCTGGAGTGTACTTAACACCGGGGAGCTGTTTTTT.